The present T cell receptor beta chain was sequenced within a study of OX40 agonist ivuxolimab in advanced cancers. Whole-study context: Three patients, one with hepatocellular carcinoma and two with cutaneous melanoma, achieved partial responses.

Data came from immunoSEQ multiplex PCR; TCRdb stores just in-frame clones and leaves some out. Among about 52,000 clones, around nine tenths were seen once, and the ten largest hold 11% to 15%. Per germline, CDR1 SGHDT and CDR2 YYEEEE. Trimming took off 2 bases at V and 9 bases at J, with 6 bases between the two ends. This CDR3 spans 12 amino acids. The chain uses TRBV5-6 and TRBJ1-6; D ambiguous. Sample: CD4+ or CD8+ T cells sorted from blood, taken in a trial of the OX40 agonist ivuxolimab. The sequence was collected from an adult with an advanced solid tumor such as melanoma, head and neck, liver or kidney cancer. The CDR3 protein is CASSFLGSPLHF. In DNA form, the CDR3 reads TGTGCCAGCAGCTTTCTAGGTTCACCCCTCCACTTT.